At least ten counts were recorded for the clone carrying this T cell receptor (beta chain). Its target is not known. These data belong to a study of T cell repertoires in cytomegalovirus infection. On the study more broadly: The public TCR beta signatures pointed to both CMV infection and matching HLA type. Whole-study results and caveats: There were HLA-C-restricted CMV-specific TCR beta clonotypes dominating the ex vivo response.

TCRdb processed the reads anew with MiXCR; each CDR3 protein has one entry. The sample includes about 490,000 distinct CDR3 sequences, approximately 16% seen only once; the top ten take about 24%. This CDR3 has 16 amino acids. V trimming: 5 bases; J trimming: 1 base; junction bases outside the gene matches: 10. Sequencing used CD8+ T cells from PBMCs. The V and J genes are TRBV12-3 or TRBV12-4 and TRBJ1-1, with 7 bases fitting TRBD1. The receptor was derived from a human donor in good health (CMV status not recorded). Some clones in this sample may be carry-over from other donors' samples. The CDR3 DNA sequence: TGTGCCAGCAGTCAGGGGGGCTCATATGGGAACACTGAAGCTTTCTTT. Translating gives CASSQGGSYGNTEAFF.